The 19 T cell receptor beta chains listed next were all sequenced from one sample in a study of cytomegalovirus exposure and HLA in healthy donors. The PCR was carried out with 60 Vbeta primers and 13 Jbeta primers. Sequenced by immunoSEQ multiplex PCR; TCRdb stores in-frame clones only, minus some. The table has 110,000 or so clones, 65% to 80% seen once. Material: PBMCs. The receptors shown here come from a man aged 18-30 years in good health and CMV-seropositive.

The chain is built from TRBV7-9 and TRBJ1-1, with D possibly TRBD1 on 6 matching bases. V was shortened by 3 bases and J by 3 bases, with 14 bases between the two germline ends. The CDR3 has 15 residues. CDR1 and CDR2 (germline): SEHNR, FQNEAQ (reference sequence). CDR3 residues: CASSFSNRADTEAFF. As DNA, the CDR3 is TGTGCCAGCAGCTTCAGTAACAGGGCGGACACTGAAGCTTTCTTT.

The chain has TRBV19 and TRBJ1-2, with 8 positions matching TRBD1. The CDR3 is 15 amino acids. Losses at the gene ends were 3 bases for V and 5 bases for J; bases not matched to a gene: 8. Germline lookup yields CDR1 LNHDA and CDR2 SQIVND (reference sequence). The CDR3: CASSIGGQGRYGYTF. CDR3 in DNA: TGTGCCAGTAGTATTGGCGGACAGGGCCGATATGGCTACACCTTC.

This sequence joins TRBV6-5 and TRBJ2-1, with TRBD2 as a possible D gene (5 bases). CDR1 and CDR2 from the germline V gene are MNHEY and SVGAGI. The CDR3 spans 15 residues. The V end lost 2 bases, the J end lost 4 bases, and 12 bases lay between the germline ends. The CDR3 DNA follows: TGTGCCAGCAGTTACGAGGGAGCGTCTTACAATGAGCAGTTCTTC. Translation: CASSYEGASYNEQFF.

The rearrangement uses TRBV4-1 and TRBJ2-7; TRBD2 matches 7 bases. This CDR3 contains 15 residues. J gave up 0 bases and V 3 bases, and 5 bases lay outside the gene matches. From germline, CDR1 is MGHRA and CDR2 YSYEKL. The CDR3 spells CASSQLSGSSYEQYF. The CDR3 bases are TGCGCCAGCAGCCAGCTTAGCGGGTCCTCCTACGAGCAGTACTTC.

The chain employs TRBV6-4 and TRBJ2-1; 8 bases align to TRBD2. This CDR3 region has 16 residues. The germline gives CDR1 MRHNA, CDR2 SNTAGT. V gave up 0 bases and J gave up 9 bases; unmatched junction bases: 10. CDR3 DNA sequence: TGTGCCAGCAGTGACTCGGGACTAGTAGGGACTGGTGAGCAGTTCTTC. Residues: CASSDSGLVGTGEQFF.

The chain uses TRBV5-6 and TRBJ1-5; 8 bases agree with TRBD1. Trimming removed 4 bases from V and 3 bases from J; junction bases left unmatched: 3. The CDR3 spans 14 residues. Germline V CDR1 and CDR2: SGHDT, YYEEEE. CDR3 DNA sequence: TGTGCCAGCAGCGGGACAGGCGTCAATCAGCCCCAGCATTTT. This encodes CASSGTGVNQPQHF.

The chain links TRBV7-2 to TRBJ2-1; possible D gene TRBD2, 5 bases. CDR3 length equals 9 residues. V was trimmed by 4 bases and J by 15 bases, leaving 7 bases between them. Germline V gene lookup returns CDR1 SGHTA and CDR2 FQGNSA. Here the CDR3 DNA reads TGTGCCAGCAGCTCTCGGGGGTTCTTC. Translation: CASSSRGFF.

The chain has TRBV2 and TRBJ2-7; D is possibly TRBD2 (5 bases). CDR1 is SNHLY and CDR2 is FYNNEI in the germline V gene. This CDR3 has 13 residues. Trimming left V 6 bases short and J 13 bases short, with 22 bases between. The CDR3 DNA reads TGTGCCAGCAGCGATGACACGCCTACTAGACGCTACTTC. Protein product: CASSDDTPTRRYF.

The rearrangement joins TRBV6-5 to TRBJ1-1; weak D call: TRBD1 (5 bases). Germline CDR1 is MNHEY and CDR2 is SVGAGI. Trimming removed 0 bases at V and 5 bases at J, with 16 bases between. The CDR3 has 16 amino acids. Here the CDR3 reads CASSYSRTGGWTEAFF. DNA of the CDR3: TGTGCCAGCAGTTACTCGCGAACAGGAGGGTGGACTGAAGCTTTCTTT.

The V call is TRBV6-1, the J call TRBJ2-1, with TRBD1 matching 8 bases. Trimming removed 7 bases from V and 2 bases from J; junction bases left unmatched: 4. Germline CDR1 and CDR2: MNHNS and SASEGT. The length of the CDR3 is 14 residues. CDR3 region: CASIWTGPYNEQFF. The CDR3, as DNA: TGTGCCAGCATTTGGACAGGGCCCTACAATGAGCAGTTCTTC.

The rearrangement joins TRBV18 to TRBJ2-7, with 9 positions matching TRBD1. CDR1 is KGHSH, CDR2 LQKENI, per germline. Trimming cost V 8 bases and J 2 bases; bases outside gene matches: 7. The length of the CDR3 is 14 residues. CDR3 in DNA: TGTGCCAGCACCACCGGGACAGGGACCTACGAGCAGTACTTC. This translates into CASTTGTGTYEQYF.

The gene calls are TRBV28 and TRBJ1-1; D ambiguous. The CDR3 spans 11 residues. Germline assignment: CDR1 MDHEN and CDR2 SYDVKM. Trimming left V 1 base short and J 6 bases short, with 3 bases between. CDR3 in DNA: TGTGCCAGCAGTTTATTCTCTGAAGCTTTCTTT. Its protein product is CASSLFSEAFF.

The gene calls are TRBV10-3 and TRBJ2-1; 7 bases agree with TRBD1. This CDR3 has 12 amino acids. Germline loops: CDR1 ENHRY, CDR2 SYGVKD. The CDR3 DNA is TGTGCGGGACAGAGCTCCTACAATGAGCAGTTCTTC. Its protein product is CAGQSSYNEQFF.

This rearrangement joins TRBV27 to TRBJ2-5; D may be TRBD2 (6 bases). Trimming pared 3 bases from V and 5 bases from J, leaving 13 bases between. The CDR3 length is 14 residues. Germline CDR1 is MNHEY and CDR2 is SMNVEV (reference sequence). The CDR3 region has the DNA TGTGCCAGCAGTTTCGGGACTCGTCGGGAGACCCAGTACTTC. Its translation: CASSFGTRRETQYF.

Only one count was recorded for this clone. The chain recombines TRBV2 with TRBJ1-5; 7 bases line up with TRBD1. The junction had 9 bases not matched to a gene; V was cut back by 6 bases and J by 7 bases. The CDR3 loop spans 14 amino acids. Germline values: CDR1 SNHLY, CDR2 FYNNEI. CDR3 loop: CASRMDRTEQPQHF. Written as DNA, the CDR3 is TGTGCCAGCAGAATGGACAGGACCGAACAGCCCCAGCATTTT.

The V and J genes are TRBV9 and TRBJ2-5; D gene ambiguous. TRBJ2-7 matches the DNA end more closely, so the J call is doubtful. From germline, CDR1 is SGDLS and CDR2 YYNGEE. The CDR3 is 14 amino acids. The CDR3: CASSVAGEHYEQYF. Here the CDR3 DNA reads TGTGCCAGCAGCGTAGCTGGAGAACACTACGAGCAGTACTTC.

This chain links TRBV28 with TRBJ2-1; the D is unclear. Germline V gives CDR1 MDHEN, CDR2 SYDVKM. CDR3 length: 13 amino acids. Between the trimmed V and J ends, which lost 7 bases and 1 base, there was a span of 8 bases. The CDR3 DNA follows: TGTGCCAGCACCCCAGCGTCCTACAATGAGCAGTTCTTC. Its protein product is CASTPASYNEQFF.

The rearrangement uses TRBV19 and TRBJ1-2; TRBD1 matches at 7 bases. The CDR3 runs 13 residues. Germline CDR1 LNHDA, CDR2 SQIVND (reference sequence). J was trimmed by 8 bases and V by 5 bases; bases with no gene match: 8. In DNA form, the CDR3 reads TGTGCCAGTAGTTTTTATGACAGGGACGGCTACACCTTC. Its translation: CASSFYDRDGYTF.

The chain joins TRBV4-1 to TRBJ2-6, with 8 bases lining up with TRBD1. The CDR3 contains 18 residues. J was trimmed by 0 bases and V by 5 bases; bases with no gene match: 9. CDR1 is MGHRA, CDR2 YSYEKL, per germline. CDR3 in amino acids: CASSSMTGVTSGANVLTF. The CDR3 DNA is TGCGCCAGCAGCTCCATGACAGGGGTAACCTCTGGGGCCAACGTCCTGACTTTC.